The text below deals with one T cell receptor (beta chain). This sample stems from a study of OX40 agonist ivuxolimab in advanced cancers. Sequencing used immunoSEQ multiplex PCR; TCRdb keeps in-frame clones, though not all of them. This table holds about 13,000 clones, approximately 80% found once. Deletions cut 7 bases from V and 1 base from J, with 13 bases between. Germline lookup yields CDR1 SQVTM and CDR2 ANQGSEA. The CDR3 runs 13 residues. The chain carries TRBV29-1 and TRBJ1-1; a possible D gene is TRBD1 (5 bases). The specimen was CD4+ or CD8+ T cells sorted from blood, collected in a trial of the OX40 agonist ivuxolimab. The clonotype originates from an adult with an advanced solid tumor such as melanoma, head and neck, liver or kidney cancer. In DNA form, the CDR3 reads TGCAGCGCTGGGTGGGGGGGGAACACTGAAGCTTTCTTT. Translation: CSAGWGGNTEAFF.